The next 18 T cell receptor beta chains were all read from a single sample in a study of shared clonotypes between healthy human individuals. Using immunoSEQ multiplex PCR, the repertoire was profiled, and TCRdb retains in-frame clones only, with some absent. The repertoire holds some 2,400,000 clones, with nearly 97% as singletons. Sequencing was performed on naive CD4+ T cells sorted from blood. Documented subset: CD45RA+ positively selected. The receptors were gathered from a young man in good health.

This clone occurred once. This sequence joins TRBV4-3 and TRBJ2-3, with D possibly being TRBD1 (7 bases). The germline V and J ends were trimmed by 4 bases and 2 bases, with 13 bases remaining between them. CDR1 and CDR2 from the germline V gene are LGHNA and YSLEER. The CDR3 consists of 15 residues. CDR3 loop: CASSPGGRTTDTQYF. For the CDR3, the DNA is TGCGCCAGCAGCCCAGGGGGGCGGACCACAGATACGCAGTATTTT.

This chain links TRBV7-9 with TRBJ2-3; no clear D gene. There are 14 residues in the CDR3. Germline V CDR1 and CDR2: SEHNR, FQNEAQ (reference sequence). Trimming took 3 bases from V and 6 from J, leaving 13 bases between them. The CDR3 DNA follows: TGTGCCAGCAGCTTCGAGTCGTTGGGTGATACGCAGTATTTT. Its translation is CASSFESLGDTQYF.

The rearrangement uses TRBV6-1 and TRBJ1-5; 7 bases are shared with TRBD1. Germline V gives CDR1 MNHNS, CDR2 SASEGT. The CDR3 has 16 residues. Losses at the gene ends were 4 bases for V and 4 bases for J; bases not matched to a gene: 10. The CDR3 is CASSARQGPLNQPQHF. The CDR3 region has the DNA TGTGCCAGCAGTGCTAGACAGGGTCCACTTAATCAGCCCCAGCATTTT.

This rearrangement joins TRBV4-1 to TRBJ1-5, with D unclear. CDR3 length: 14 residues. Germline-derived CDR1 and CDR2 are MGHRA and YSYEKL. V lost 0 bases, J lost 9 bases, and 12 bases lay in between. The CDR3 reads CASSQDLLVSPQHF. The CDR3 bases are TGCGCCAGCAGCCAAGATTTACTGGTCTCGCCCCAGCATTTT.

This chain links TRBV5-1 with TRBJ2-3; perhaps TRBD2 as D (6 bases). The CDR3 is made up of 14 amino acids. Germline V lookup: CDR1 SGHRS, CDR2 YFSETQ. Trimming took 1 base from V and 5 from J, leaving 11 bases between them. CDR3 loop: CASSLLAGLDTQYF. CDR3 sequence (DNA): TGCGCCAGCAGCTTGTTGGCGGGATTAGATACGCAGTATTTT.

Of note for this clone: Distinct nucleotide sequences in the sample also encode this CDR3. This chain uses TRBV6-5 with TRBJ1-6; D may be TRBD1 (5 bases). The CDR3 extends over 14 amino acids. V was pared by 9 bases and J by 10 bases, with 19 bases between. Germline V CDR1 and CDR2: MNHEY, SVGAGI. The CDR3 is CASTRSRTSSPLHF. Here the CDR3 DNA reads TGTGCCAGTACTCGGAGTCGGACAAGCTCACCCCTCCACTTT.

The chain employs TRBV7-6 and TRBJ2-7, with 12 bases matching TRBD1. The germline CDR1 and CDR2 sequences are SGHVS and FNYEAQ. The CDR3 extends over 15 amino acids. V lost 5 bases and J lost 12; bases outside the gene matches: 14. This CDR3 is CASSPFRGTGGRMYF. The CDR3 nucleotides read TGTGCCAGCAGCCCCTTTCGAGGGACAGGGGGCAGAATGTACTTC.

This chain links TRBV4-1 with TRBJ1-4; 8 bases align to TRBD1. The CDR3 consists of 15 residues. Germline lookup yields CDR1 MGHRA and CDR2 YSYEKL. V shed 4 bases, J shed 6 bases, and the junction held 7 bases outside the gene matches. The CDR3 sequence: CASSPPDRDDEKLFF. The CDR3 bases are TGCGCCAGCAGCCCCCCGGACAGGGATGATGAAAAACTGTTTTTT.

The CDR3 DNA reads TGTGCCAGCTCCGAAAACAGGGGACAGGGCCACACCTTC. It translates to CASSENRGQGHTF. The genes are TRBV18 and TRBJ1-2, with 9 bases that match TRBD1. V lost 6 bases and J lost 12; bases outside the gene matches: 11. This CDR3 comprises 13 residues. Per the germline V gene, CDR1 is KGHSH and CDR2 is LQKENI.

The chain couples TRBV4-3 to TRBJ2-2; 11 bases align to TRBD2. The germline V gene has CDR1 LGHNA and CDR2 YSLEER. This CDR3 is 22 amino acids long. The J segment lost 1 base and the V segment lost 2 bases, leaving 18 bases of the junction unmatched. CDR3: CASSQQTSGRILGGGNTGELFF. For the CDR3, the DNA is TGCGCCAGCAGCCAACAAACTAGCGGGAGAATTCTAGGCGGAGGGAACACCGGGGAGCTGTTTTTT.

In the case of this clone: Other DNA sequences of this sample code for an identical CDR3. This chain connects TRBV6-5 to TRBJ1-1; D might be TRBD1 (5 bases). The germline V and J ends were trimmed by 6 bases and 7 bases, with 9 bases remaining between them. Germline V gives CDR1 MNHEY, CDR2 SVGAGI. The CDR3 covers 11 residues. The DNA of the CDR3 is TGTGCCAGCAGCCGAGACAGTGAAGCTTTCTTT. It translates to CASSRDSEAFF.

This chain joins TRBV5-1 and TRBJ2-7; the D is unclear. Germline CDR1 and CDR2: SGHRS and YFSETQ. Trimming took off 0 bases at V and 2 bases at J, with 12 bases between the two ends. The CDR3 is made up of 15 amino acids. The CDR3 region has the DNA TGCGCCAGCAGCTTGGGTCAGTTGTCGACCTACGAGCAGTACTTC. Encoded protein: CASSLGQLSTYEQYF.

The chain recombines TRBV5-5 with TRBJ1-5; D is ambiguous. Germline V lookup: CDR1 SGHKS, CDR2 YYEKEE (reference sequence). This CDR3 has 15 residues. V lost 4 bases and J 0 bases, leaving 11 bases between the germline ends. For the CDR3, the DNA is TGTGCCAGCAGCCTCCGAGACTATAGCAATCAGCCCCAGCATTTT. It translates to CASSLRDYSNQPQHF.

About this clone itself: This sample includes further DNA sequences coding for the same CDR3. This chain joins TRBV5-1 and TRBJ2-1; TRBD2 might be the D (5 bases). CDR3 length: 13 amino acids. V lost 4 bases and J 4 bases, leaving 9 bases between the germline ends. Germline V gene data show CDR1 as SGHRS and CDR2 as YFSETQ. The CDR3 here is CASSLGVYNEQFF. In DNA, the CDR3 is TGCGCCAGCAGCCTCGGGGTTTACAATGAGCAGTTCTTC.

The chain uses TRBV5-4 and TRBJ1-6; D is perhaps TRBD1 (6 bases). This CDR3 has 15 residues. CDR1 is SGHNT, CDR2 YYREEE, per germline (reference sequence). V lost 0 bases and J 9 bases, leaving 13 bases between the germline ends. In DNA form, the CDR3 reads TGTGCCAGCAGCTTGGACAGGGCCCTAGCTTCACCCCTCCACTTT. It encodes CASSLDRALASPLHF.

This chain links TRBV20-1 with TRBJ1-1; possibly TRBD1 for D (6 bases). Trimming left V 6 bases short and J 4 bases short, with 9 bases between. This CDR3 spans 11 amino acids. Per the germline V gene, CDR1 is DFQATT and CDR2 is SNEGSKA (reference sequence). The CDR3 region is CSAGGATEAFF. CDR3 coding DNA: TGCAGTGCAGGGGGAGCCACTGAAGCTTTCTTT.

This chain links TRBV2 with TRBJ2-7; possible D gene TRBD2, 6 bases. CDR1 is SNHLY, CDR2 FYNNEI, per germline. The CDR3 consists of 14 residues. V was clipped by 6 bases and J by 0 bases, with 12 bases between them. The CDR3, as DNA: TGTGCCAGCAGGGCGGGCGGGATCTCCTACGAGCAGTACTTC. Its translation is CASRAGGISYEQYF.

DNA for the CDR3: TGTGCCAGCAGCTTAACCTTCTACGAGCAGTACTTC. It is translated as CASSLTFYEQYF. This chain joins TRBV7-9 and TRBJ2-7; D gene uncertain. This CDR3 contains 12 residues. Trimming shortened V by 2 bases and J by 3 bases, and 5 bases separated the two germline ends. Germline V gene sequence: CDR1 SEHNR, CDR2 FQNEAQ (reference sequence).